Listed below are T cell receptor beta chains from one sample, sequenced in a study of response to subunit inactivated influenza vaccine. TCRdb recomputed calls from the RT-PCR reads with MiXCR, one row per CDR3 protein. The table has roughly 780,000 distinct CDR3 sequences, around 20% seen once. The source material was PBMCs from blood, sampled about 5 days after vaccination. These receptors were collected from a middle-aged man who received an inactivated influenza vaccine. CDR3s include the opening cysteine and the closing phenylalanine or tryptophan. Fields, in order: D gene, V gene, CDR3 length, J gene, clone size, CDR3 protein, CDR3 DNA. The D gene is left open where the match is weak. Rows may omit the clone size; those that give it use once, few, many or a size class.

NA	TRBV6-5	15	TRBJ1-5	many	CASSYSQYSNQPQHF	TGTGCCAGCAGTTACTCCCAGTATAGCAATCAGCCCCAGCATTTT
NA	TRBV7-2	13	TRBJ2-3	NA	CASSLSMTDTQYF	TGTGCCAGCAGCTTATCGATGACAGATACGCAGTATTTT
TRBD1	TRBV29-1	15	TRBJ2-1	many	CSVEKGARGYNEQFF	TGCAGCGTTGAAAAGGGGGCGCGTGGGTACAATGAGCAGTTCTTC
TRBD1	TRBV20-1	14	TRBJ2-7	NA	CSAEQGENPYEQYF	TGCAGTGCTGAACAGGGGGAAAATCCCTACGAGCAGTACTTC
TRBD2	TRBV11-3	13	TRBJ2-1	NA	CASSLDGGDEQFF	TGTGCCAGCAGCTTAGATGGGGGGGATGAGCAGTTCTTC
TRBD2	TRBV11-2	16	TRBJ2-5	NA	CASSLVSGGHQETQYF	TGTGCCAGCAGCTTAGTTAGCGGGGGGCACCAAGAGACCCAGTACTTC
NA	TRBV9	18	TRBJ2-3	NA	CASSEEGEIRFGTDTQYF	TGTGCCAGCAGCGAGGAGGGGGAAATTCGGTTCGGCACAGATACGCAGTATTTT
TRBD2	TRBV4-1	17	TRBJ2-5	few	CASSLRTSGGAVETQYF	TGCGCCAGCAGCCTCAGGACTAGCGGGGGGGCCGTTGAGACCCAGTACTTC
TRBD1	TRBV29-1	14	TRBJ2-7	few	CSVRSGTGSYEQYF	TGCAGCGTTCGGTCCGGGACAGGGAGTTACGAGCAGTACTTC
NA	TRBV20-1	14	TRBJ1-2	few	CSARDRSVMAGYTF	TGCAGTGCTAGAGATAGATCCGTAATGGCTGGCTACACCTTC
TRBD1	TRBV20-1	13	TRBJ1-1	few	CSARTGGFTEAFF	TGCAGTGCTCGGACAGGGGGCTTCACTGAAGCTTTCTTT
NA	TRBV15	14	TRBJ2-1	NA	CATSREMMGHEQFF	TGTGCCACCAGCAGAGAAATGATGGGACACGAGCAGTTCTTC
NA	TRBV20-1	16	TRBJ2-1	once	CSARAPTTVSYNEQFF	TGCAGTGCTAGGGCCCCGACTACAGTCTCCTACAATGAGCAGTTCTTC
TRBD1	TRBV2	15	TRBJ2-7	NA	CASRPGTGGFYEQYF	TGTGCCAGCAGACCCGGGACAGGAGGGTTTTACGAGCAGTACTTC
TRBD1	TRBV6-2/TRBV6-3	13	TRBJ2-1	NA	CASTPTGYNEQFF	TGTGCCAGCACCCCGACAGGGTACAATGAGCAGTTCTTC
NA	TRBV27	14	TRBJ2-2	few	CASMRTRGTGELFF	TGTGCCAGCATGAGGACCCGAGGCACCGGGGAGCTGTTTTTT
TRBD1	TRBV3-1	14	TRBJ2-1	NA	CASSHRTGRNEQFF	TGTGCCAGCAGTCATCGGACAGGGCGCAATGAGCAGTTCTTC
NA	TRBV12-3/TRBV12-4	15	TRBJ2-1	NA	CASSLSGLAYNEQFF	TGTGCCAGCAGTTTATCCGGGCTGGCGTACAATGAGCAGTTCTTC
NA	TRBV10-2	15	TRBJ2-1	once	CASSERRGPYNEQFF	TGCGCCAGCAGTGAGCGCCGGGGCCCCTACAATGAGCAGTTCTTC
NA	TRBV6-5	14	TRBJ1-2	NA	CASSYGARNYGYTF	TGTGCCAGCAGTTATGGGGCGCGTAACTATGGCTACACCTTC
NA	TRBV12-3/TRBV12-4	13	TRBJ2-5	many	CASSRLVGETQYF	TGTGCCAGCAGTCGACTAGTTGGGGAGACCCAGTACTTC
NA	TRBV7-2	15	TRBJ1-5	NA	CASSWQGRSNQPQHF	TGTGCCAGCAGCTGGCAGGGGCGCAGCAATCAGCCCCAGCATTTT
TRBD1	TRBV6-5	15	TRBJ1-4	NA	CASSSTTGANEKLFF	TGTGCCAGCAGTTCCACGACAGGGGCAAATGAAAAACTGTTTTTT
TRBD1	TRBV12-3/TRBV12-4	16	TRBJ1-2	NA	CASSRNYRGDRYGYTF	TGTGCCAGCAGTCGAAACTACAGGGGGGACCGTTATGGCTACACCTTC
TRBD1	TRBV10-3	14	TRBJ2-5	NA	CATVDRDGVATQYF	TGTGCCACGGTGGACAGGGATGGGGTTGCGACCCAGTACTTC
TRBD1	TRBV28	15	TRBJ2-7	NA	CASTITTGAAYEQYF	TGTGCCAGCACCATTACGACAGGGGCTGCCTACGAGCAGTACTTC
TRBD2	TRBV25-1	15	TRBJ2-3	few	CASSTTSGLTDTQYF	TGTGCCAGCAGTACGACTAGCGGGCTAACAGATACGCAGTATTTT
NA	TRBV5-1	15	TRBJ2-2	many	CASSLGTANTGELFF	TGCGCCAGCAGCTTGGGGACAGCGAACACCGGGGAGCTGTTTTTT
NA	TRBV24-1	17	TRBJ2-5	few	CATSDPGRRGVQETQYF	TGTGCCACCAGTGATCCCGGCCGCAGGGGCGTTCAAGAGACCCAGTACTTC